The rows below give T cell receptor beta chains drawn from one sample of a study of shared clonotypes between healthy human individuals. Some clones are missing from TCRdb's copy, which holds only in-frame ones; the method was immunoSEQ multiplex PCR. The table records about 1 million clones, about 76% of them present only once. Sequencing was performed on memory CD4+ T cells sorted from blood. The receptors originated from a man aged 18-30 years in good health. The CDR3 runs from the conserved cysteine through the conserved F or W. A D gene is named only where the DNA matches it firmly. Some rows mark clone size as missing; the rest say once, few, many or name a class of expanded clone.

v_gene: TRBV5-6
abundance: -
d_gene: -
j_gene: TRBJ2-5
len: 11
CDR3nt: TGTGCCAGCAGCTTGGTAGGGGACCAGTACTTC
CDR3aa: CASSLVGDQYF

v_gene: TRBV6-5
abundance: -
d_gene: -
j_gene: TRBJ2-7
len: 13
CDR3nt: TGTGCCAGCAGTGGGGGCGGGAGCTACGAGCAGTACTTC
CDR3aa: CASSGGGSYEQYF

v_gene: TRBV28
abundance: -
d_gene: -
j_gene: TRBJ1-3
len: 14
CDR3nt: TGTGCCAGCATAACTCAGGGAGCTGGAAACACCATATATTTT
CDR3aa: CASITQGAGNTIYF

v_gene: TRBV5-4
abundance: -
d_gene: TRBD1
j_gene: TRBJ2-7
len: 13
CDR3nt: TGTGCCAGCAGCTCGGGACAGGAGCGCGAGCAGTACTTC
CDR3aa: CASSSGQEREQYF

v_gene: TRBV27
abundance: once
d_gene: -
j_gene: TRBJ2-3
len: 14
CDR3nt: TGTGCCAGCACCTTCGACGGGCGGACAGATACGCAGTATTTT
CDR3aa: CASTFDGRTDTQYF

v_gene: TRBV7-2
abundance: -
d_gene: TRBD1
j_gene: TRBJ1-3
len: 14
CDR3nt: TGTGCCAGCAGCTTACAGGGGGTCTCTAACACCATATATTTT
CDR3aa: CASSLQGVSNTIYF

v_gene: TRBV30
abundance: -
d_gene: -
j_gene: TRBJ1-6
len: 16
CDR3nt: TGTGCCTGGAGTTCACACGTAACAGGGCGAATTTCACCCCTCCACTTT
CDR3aa: CAWSSHVTGRISPLHF

v_gene: TRBV7-6
abundance: -
d_gene: -
j_gene: TRBJ1-3
len: 13
CDR3nt: TGTGCCAGCAGCTTAGATTTGGGAAACACCATATATTTT
CDR3aa: CASSLDLGNTIYF

v_gene: TRBV10-3
abundance: -
d_gene: -
j_gene: TRBJ2-7
len: 13
CDR3nt: TGTGCCAACCGACGAGATACTCGCGGGGAGCAGTACTTC
CDR3aa: CANRRDTRGEQYF

v_gene: TRBV4-1
abundance: many
d_gene: -
j_gene: TRBJ1-1
len: 11
CDR3nt: TGCGCCAGCAGCCACAACACTGAAGCTTTCTTT
CDR3aa: CASSHNTEAFF

v_gene: TRBV2
abundance: once
d_gene: TRBD2
j_gene: TRBJ2-5
len: 15
CDR3nt: TGTGCCAGCAGTGCTAGCGGGAGTGTCGTAGAAACCCAGTACTTC
CDR3aa: CASSASGSVVETQYF

v_gene: TRBV6-6
abundance: -
d_gene: -
j_gene: TRBJ1-1
len: 15
CDR3nt: TGTGCCAGCAGTTACCCGGATCTAAAAGCGAGTGAAGCTTTCTTT
CDR3aa: CASSYPDLKASEAFF

v_gene: TRBV29-1
abundance: -
d_gene: -
j_gene: TRBJ1-1
len: 13
CDR3nt: TGCAGCGTTGAGGCAGGTGGGAACACTGAAGCTTTCTTT
CDR3aa: CSVEAGGNTEAFF

v_gene: TRBV7-2
abundance: -
d_gene: -
j_gene: TRBJ2-6
len: 15
CDR3nt: TGTGCCAGCAGTTCCAGACCCGGCACCTCGGACGTCCTGACTTTC
CDR3aa: CASSSRPGTSDVLTF

v_gene: TRBV6-5
abundance: -
d_gene: -
j_gene: TRBJ2-3
len: 13
CDR3nt: TGTGCCAGCAGTACACCCGGCAGTGATACGCAGTATTTT
CDR3aa: CASSTPGSDTQYF

v_gene: TRBV9
abundance: -
d_gene: -
j_gene: TRBJ1-1
len: 14
CDR3nt: TGTGCCAGCAGAAAAATGGAAGGGTCCACTGAAGCTTTCTTT
CDR3aa: CASRKMEGSTEAFF

v_gene: TRBV5-8
abundance: -
d_gene: -
j_gene: TRBJ2-5
len: 14
CDR3nt: TGTGCCAGCAGCCCGCGAGACAGGCCAGAGACCCAGTACTTC
CDR3aa: CASSPRDRPETQYF

v_gene: TRBV12-5
abundance: -
d_gene: -
j_gene: TRBJ2-3
len: 12
CDR3nt: TGTGCTAGTGGCCCCGGCGGAGATACGCAGTATTTT
CDR3aa: CASGPGGDTQYF

v_gene: TRBV10-3
abundance: -
d_gene: -
j_gene: TRBJ2-7
len: 15
CDR3nt: TGTGCCATCAGTGCGCGCCTAACAAGCTCCTACGAGCAGTACTTC
CDR3aa: CAISARLTSSYEQYF

v_gene: TRBV6-6
abundance: -
d_gene: -
j_gene: TRBJ1-1
len: 13
CDR3nt: TGTGCCAGCAGTTCAGGAGGTAATACTGAAGCTTTCTTT
CDR3aa: CASSSGGNTEAFF